Detailed here is one T cell receptor (beta chain). The antigen this receptor binds is unknown. One base away there is no much larger clone; base qualities are not given. The sample belongs to a study of T cells in localized non-small cell lung cancer (dated by TCRdb to about 2020). Study-level background: Comparing tumors with uninvolved tumor-adjacent lungs, the study looked at the T cell repertoires of 236 patients with early-stage NSCLC. The cohort comprised some 240 treatment-naïve NSCLC patients with resected, localized lung tumors. Of the NSCLC patients, fewer than 150 were male and about a hundred were female, and the mean age was approximately 66 years.

V gives up 11 bases and J gives up 6 bases, and the segment between their germline ends measures 16 bases. From its cysteine to its phenylalanine, the CDR3 spans 12 amino acids. Left in the record is the CDR3 DNA by itself, 36 bases read in frame from the first base. For CDR1 and CDR2, the germline V gene (reference sequence) lists LNHDA and SQIVND. TCR beta CDR3 regions were sequenced from DNA using the immunoSEQ Assay. The authors' pipeline ran thus. T cell density was computed as TCR beta template counts normalized to usable DNA estimated by amplifying housekeeping genes. Using the preseqR package, richness was estimated by extrapolating to 120,000 templates for tissue samples and 400,000 templates for PBMC samples. Clonality was taken to be one minus Pielou's evenness. To identify tissue-enriched TCRs, differential abundance testing was run on productive amino-acid clonotypes with a minimum total count of 5 and an alpha of 0.1. The Jaccard Index and the Morisita Overlap Index were used to measure repertoire overlap between compartments. GLIPH grouped TCR beta CDR3s together with public tetramer-defined viral CDR3s, and a viral motif had to include at least three viral sequences and also show V-gene enrichment. Held by TCRdb, this immuneACCESS table contains in-frame sequences only and omits some clones. Under half of the omission traces to an unresolved V gene where checked; the cause of the rest is unknown. Clonal size and the V and J genes are those of that table, whereas D and trimming came from the DNA. The sample table records some 25,000 clones; roughly 90% of these occur just once. The top ten clonotypes cover about 15% of the sample.

The paper as a whole reports these results and caveats: Multi-region tumor sequencing was not performed, so intratumor heterogeneity could not be excluded. A median of 57 of the top 100 tumor clones turned up in the paired uninvolved adjacent lung, and roughly 30 of those clones also ranked among the top 100 of that same adjacent lung. Higher blood T cell density associated with longer overall survival, while higher adjacent-lung clonality associated with shorter survival. Because of the exploratory design, TCR variables were selected using unadjusted p-values without false-discovery rate correction. Uninvolved tumor-adjacent lung showed the highest T cell clonality, higher than tumor, which suggests more focused antigenic responses in the uninvolved tumor-adjacent lung.

At diagnosis, tumor, uninvolved tumor-adjacent lung and peripheral blood were collected and then preserved as a mix of FFPE and fresh-frozen material. For TCR repertoire profiling, the blood samples were analyzed as peripheral blood mononuclear cells. The chain is encoded by TRBV19 joined to TRBJ1-2; no confident D gene assignment can be made. This receptor was obtained from a man aged 35 to 69 with stage III squamous cell lung carcinoma. This specimen consisted of peripheral blood, obtained before any cancer treatment. The encoded CDR3 is CASRGSGDGYTF. The DNA sequence is given as TGTGCCTCACGAGGCTCAGGCGATGGCTACACCTTC.